The T cell receptor beta chain under discussion was sequenced for a study of blood T cell repertoires in COVID-19. Background on the study: Acute and convalescent COVID-19 specimens originated in the United States, Italy and Spain. T cells, B-cell-depleted T cells, or PBMCs provided the cDNA or gDNA that served as material.

Trimming shortened V by 0 bases and J by 3 bases, and 20 bases separated the two germline ends. The CDR3 sequence is 18 residues long. The germline V gene encodes CDR1 SEHNR and CDR2 FQNEAQ (reference sequence). Original handling: For nucleated cells, counts were estimated from reference gene primer amplification. The repertoire was sequenced with immunoSEQ multiplex PCR; TCRdb's copy has only in-frame clones and lacks some. V, J and clone size derive from that table, while D and trimming were established from the DNA sequence. This table holds roughly 320,000 clones, roughly 85% found once. The gene calls are TRBV7-9 and TRBJ2-5, with D unresolved. The receptor was isolated from a human donor in a cohort sampled during active COVID-19. The sample taken for sequencing was peripheral blood. The CDR3 DNA follows: TGTGCCAGCAGCTTAGCGGATTTTTTATGGCAGGTGGAAGAGACCCAGTACTTC. This sequence encodes CASSLADFLWQVEETQYF.